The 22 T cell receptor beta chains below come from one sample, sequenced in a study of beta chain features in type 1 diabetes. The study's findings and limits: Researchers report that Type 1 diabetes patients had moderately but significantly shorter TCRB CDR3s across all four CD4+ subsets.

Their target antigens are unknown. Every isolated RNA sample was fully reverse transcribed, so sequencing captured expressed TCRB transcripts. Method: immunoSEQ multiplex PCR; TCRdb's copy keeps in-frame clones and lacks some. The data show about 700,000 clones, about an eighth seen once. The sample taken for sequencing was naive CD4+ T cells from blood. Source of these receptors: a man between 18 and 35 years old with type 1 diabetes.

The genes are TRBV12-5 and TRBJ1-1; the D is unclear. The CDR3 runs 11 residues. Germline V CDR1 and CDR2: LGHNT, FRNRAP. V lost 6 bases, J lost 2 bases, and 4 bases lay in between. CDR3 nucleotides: TGTGCTAGTGGCCTAAACACTGAAGCTTTCTTT. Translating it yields CASGLNTEAFF.

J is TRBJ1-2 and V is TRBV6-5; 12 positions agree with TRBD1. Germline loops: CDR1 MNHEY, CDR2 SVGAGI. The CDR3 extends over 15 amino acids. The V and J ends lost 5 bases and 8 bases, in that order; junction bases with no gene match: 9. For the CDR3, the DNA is TGTGCCAGCAGTGGGACAGGGGGCTTGACGGGAGGCTACACCTTC. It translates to CASSGTGGLTGGYTF.

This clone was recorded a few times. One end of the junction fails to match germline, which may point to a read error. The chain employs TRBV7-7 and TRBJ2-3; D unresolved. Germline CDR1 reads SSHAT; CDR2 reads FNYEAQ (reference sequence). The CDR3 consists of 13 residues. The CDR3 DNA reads TGTGCTAGCAGCCTCGGGAGCACAGATACGCAGTATTTT. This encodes CASSLGSTDTQYF.

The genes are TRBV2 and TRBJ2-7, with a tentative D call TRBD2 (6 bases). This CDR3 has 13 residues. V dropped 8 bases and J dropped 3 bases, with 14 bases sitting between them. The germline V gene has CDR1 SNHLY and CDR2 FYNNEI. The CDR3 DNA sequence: TGTGCCAGCCTCGGGGGAGGCGACTACGAGCAGTACTTC. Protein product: CASLGGGDYEQYF.

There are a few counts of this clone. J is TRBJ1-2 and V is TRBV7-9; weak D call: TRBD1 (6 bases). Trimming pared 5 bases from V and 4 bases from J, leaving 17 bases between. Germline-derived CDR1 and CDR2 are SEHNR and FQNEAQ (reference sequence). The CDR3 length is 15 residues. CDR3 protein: CASSRAPSGVYGYTF. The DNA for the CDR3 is TGTGCCAGCAGCCGAGCCCCATCAGGGGTCTATGGCTACACCTTC.

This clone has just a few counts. DNA of the CDR3: TGTGCCTGTGCGCCTTCTAACTATGGCTACACCTTC. Encoded protein: CACAPSNYGYTF. The chain combines TRBV30 with TRBJ1-2; D is undetermined. V was shortened by 6 bases and J by 0 bases, with 8 bases between the two germline ends. Germline V gene sequence: CDR1 GTSNPN, CDR2 SVGIG (reference sequence). This CDR3 has 12 residues.

This CDR3 is CASSLDGAPSGTGELFF. The DNA of the CDR3 is TGTGCCAGCAGCTTAGATGGGGCTCCATCGGGGACCGGGGAGCTGTTTTTT. The chain uses TRBV7-9 and TRBJ2-2; D is possibly TRBD1 or TRBD2 (5 bases each). This CDR3 comprises 17 residues. Trimming stripped 1 base from V and 5 bases from J, with 17 bases between. Germline loops: CDR1 SEHNR, CDR2 FQNEAQ (reference sequence).

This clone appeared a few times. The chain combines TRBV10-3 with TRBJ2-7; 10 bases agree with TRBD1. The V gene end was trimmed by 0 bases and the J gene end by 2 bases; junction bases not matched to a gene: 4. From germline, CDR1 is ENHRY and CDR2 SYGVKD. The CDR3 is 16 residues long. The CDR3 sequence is CAISESVGTGAYEQYF. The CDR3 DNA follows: TGTGCCATCAGTGAGTCGGTGGGGACAGGGGCCTACGAGCAGTACTTC.

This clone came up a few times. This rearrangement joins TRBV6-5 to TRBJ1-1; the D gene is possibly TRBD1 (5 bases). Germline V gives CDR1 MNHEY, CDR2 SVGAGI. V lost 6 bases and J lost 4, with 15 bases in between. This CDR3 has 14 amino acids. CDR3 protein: CASSSGAVSTEAFF. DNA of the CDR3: TGTGCCAGCAGCTCCGGGGCGGTGAGCACTGAAGCTTTCTTT.

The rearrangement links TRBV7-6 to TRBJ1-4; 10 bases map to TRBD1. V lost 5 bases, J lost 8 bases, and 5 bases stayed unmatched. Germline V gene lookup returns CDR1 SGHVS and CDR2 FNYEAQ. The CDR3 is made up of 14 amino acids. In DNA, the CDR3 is TGTGCCAGCAGCCGCGGACAGGGGGGCGAAAAACTGTTTTTT. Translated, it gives CASSRGQGGEKLFF. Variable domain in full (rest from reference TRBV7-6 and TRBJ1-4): GAGVSQSPRYKVTKRGQDVALRCDPISGHVSLYWYRQALGQGPEFLTYFNYEAQQDKSGLPNDRFSAERPEGSISTLTIQRTEQRDSAMYRCASSRGQGGEKLFFGSGTQLSVL.

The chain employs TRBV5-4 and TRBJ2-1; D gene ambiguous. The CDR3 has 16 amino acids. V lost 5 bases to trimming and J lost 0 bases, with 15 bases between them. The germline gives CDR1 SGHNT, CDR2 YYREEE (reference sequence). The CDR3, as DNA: TGTGCCAGCAGGTTGTTGGGCCCTCTCTCCTACAATGAGCAGTTCTTC. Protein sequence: CASRLLGPLSYNEQFF.

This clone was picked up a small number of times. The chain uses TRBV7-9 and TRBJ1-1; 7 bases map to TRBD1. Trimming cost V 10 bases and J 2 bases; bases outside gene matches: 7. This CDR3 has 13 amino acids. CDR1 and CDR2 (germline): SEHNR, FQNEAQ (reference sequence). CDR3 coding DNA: TGTGCCACCACGCCAGGGGGTAACACTGAAGCTTTCTTT. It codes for CATTPGGNTEAFF. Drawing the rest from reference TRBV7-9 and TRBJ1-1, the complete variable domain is DTGVSQNPRHKITKRGQNVTFRCDPISEHNRLYWYRQTLGQGPEFLTYFQNEAQLEKSRLLSDRFSAERPKGSFSTLEIQRTEQGDSAMYLCATTPGGNTEAFFGQGTRLTVV.

The CDR3 protein is CASSFSRGPYEQYF. CDR3 nucleotides: TGTGCCAGCAGTTTTAGCAGGGGACCCTACGAGCAGTACTTC. The rearrangement uses TRBV27 and TRBJ2-7, with D possibly TRBD1 on 6 matching bases. This CDR3 contains 14 residues. The germline gives CDR1 MNHEY, CDR2 SMNVEV (reference sequence). With 3 bases removed from V and 2 bases from J, the gap between germline ends came to 11 bases.

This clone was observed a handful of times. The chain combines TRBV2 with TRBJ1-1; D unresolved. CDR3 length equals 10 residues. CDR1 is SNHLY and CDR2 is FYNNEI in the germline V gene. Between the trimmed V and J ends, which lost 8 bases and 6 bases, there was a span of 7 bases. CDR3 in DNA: TGTGCCAGCGTCGAAGCTGAAGCTTTCTTT. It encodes CASVEAEAFF.

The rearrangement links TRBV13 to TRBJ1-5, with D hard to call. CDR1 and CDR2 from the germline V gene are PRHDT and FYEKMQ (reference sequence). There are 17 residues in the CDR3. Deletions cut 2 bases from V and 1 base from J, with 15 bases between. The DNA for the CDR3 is TGTGCCAGCAGCTTATTCGCTGAATCAGGCAGCAATCAGCCCCAGCATTTT. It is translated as CASSLFAESGSNQPQHF.

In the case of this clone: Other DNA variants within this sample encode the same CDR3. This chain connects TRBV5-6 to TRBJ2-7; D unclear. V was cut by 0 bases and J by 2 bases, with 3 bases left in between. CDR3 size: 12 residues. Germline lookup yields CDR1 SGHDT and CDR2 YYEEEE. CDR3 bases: TGTGCCAGCAGCTTGGAGCCCTACGAGCAGTACTTC. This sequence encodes CASSLEPYEQYF.

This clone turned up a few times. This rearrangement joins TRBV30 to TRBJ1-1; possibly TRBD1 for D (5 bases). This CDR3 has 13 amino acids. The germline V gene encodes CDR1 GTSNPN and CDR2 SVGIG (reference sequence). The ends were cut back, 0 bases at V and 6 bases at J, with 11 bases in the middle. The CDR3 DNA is TGTGCCTGGAGTGTACTCAGGGTCTCTGAAGCTTTCTTT. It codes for CAWSVLRVSEAFF.

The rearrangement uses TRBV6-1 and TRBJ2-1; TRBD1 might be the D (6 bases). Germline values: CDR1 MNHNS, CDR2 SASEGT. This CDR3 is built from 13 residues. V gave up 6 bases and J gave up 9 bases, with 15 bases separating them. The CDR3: CASSVQGQGEQFF. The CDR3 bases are TGTGCCAGCAGCGTACAGGGCCAGGGTGAGCAGTTCTTC.

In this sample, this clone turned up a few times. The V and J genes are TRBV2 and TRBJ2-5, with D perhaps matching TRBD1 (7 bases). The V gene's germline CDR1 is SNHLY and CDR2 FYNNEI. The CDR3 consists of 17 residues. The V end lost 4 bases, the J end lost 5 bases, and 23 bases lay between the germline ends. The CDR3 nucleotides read TGTGCCAGCAGTGCCGTTACTGACAGGGTGGAGGGGGAGACCCAGTACTTC. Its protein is CASSAVTDRVEGETQYF.

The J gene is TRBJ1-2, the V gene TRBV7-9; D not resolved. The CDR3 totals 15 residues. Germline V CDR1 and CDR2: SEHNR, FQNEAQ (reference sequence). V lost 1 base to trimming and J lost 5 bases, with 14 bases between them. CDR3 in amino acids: CASSLDWAGVYGYTF. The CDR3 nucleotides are TGTGCCAGCAGCTTAGATTGGGCCGGAGTTTATGGCTACACCTTC.

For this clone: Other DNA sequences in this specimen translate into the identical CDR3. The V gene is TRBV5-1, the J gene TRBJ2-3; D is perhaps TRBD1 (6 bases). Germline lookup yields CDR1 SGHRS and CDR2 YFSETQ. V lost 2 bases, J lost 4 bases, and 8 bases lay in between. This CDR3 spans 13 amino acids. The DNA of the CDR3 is TGCGCCAGCAGCTTCGAGGGGGCAGATACGCAGTATTTT. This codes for CASSFEGADTQYF.

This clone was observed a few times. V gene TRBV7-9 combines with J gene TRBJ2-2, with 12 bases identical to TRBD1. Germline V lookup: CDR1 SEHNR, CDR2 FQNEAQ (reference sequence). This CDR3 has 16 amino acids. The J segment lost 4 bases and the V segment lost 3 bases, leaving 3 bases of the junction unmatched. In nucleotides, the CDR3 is TGTGCCAGCAGCTTCCCGGGACAGGGGGCCACCGGGGAGCTGTTTTTT. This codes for CASSFPGQGATGELFF.